This record looks at one TCR beta chain sequence and its context. Original analysis: Amplified reference gene primers provided the basis for estimating nucleated cell counts. Profiled with immunoSEQ multiplex PCR; TCRdb holds only in-frame clones, not every one. V, J and clone size reflect that table, while D and trimming were determined from the DNA. Among about 62,000 clones listed, 76% were seen once. The CDR3 contains 14 residues. Per the germline V gene, CDR1 is MNHEY and CDR2 is SVGEGT. V gave up 5 bases and J gave up 2 bases, with 13 bases separating them. These data are taken from a study of blood T cell repertoires in COVID-19. Study-level background: Samples of COVID-19 (acute and convalescent) were obtained from the United States, Italy and Spain. In each case, the material was cDNA or gDNA derived from T cells, B-cell-depleted T cells, or PBMCs.

V is TRBV6-2 or TRBV6-3 and J is TRBJ2-7; possible D gene TRBD1, 6 bases. Sequenced: peripheral blood. The clonotype originates from a woman aged 45 to 65 with active or convalescent COVID-19. CDR3 amino acids: CASSPRDTAYEQYF. The CDR3 DNA sequence: TGTGCCAGCAGTCCCCGGGACACCGCCTACGAGCAGTACTTC.